This T cell receptor (beta chain) emerged from a study of OX40 agonist ivuxolimab in advanced cancers. Only in-frame clones appear in the TCRdb table, and some are missing; sequencing was by immunoSEQ multiplex PCR. The data hold about 83,000 clones, with less than 85% observed a single time. Comments on this clone: The antigen is not known.

Study findings and constraints: CD4+ and CD8+ blood T cells expanded clonally by week 6 at 0.1 to 3.0 mg/kg.

The sample in question was CD4+ or CD8+ T cells sorted from blood, obtained in a trial of the OX40 agonist ivuxolimab. This receptor was taken from an adult with an advanced solid tumor such as melanoma, head and neck, liver or kidney cancer.

CDR3 sequence: CASSIVSKETQYF. CDR3 nucleotide sequence: TGTGCCAGTAGTATAGTCAGCAAAGAGACCCAGTACTTC. The chain has TRBV19 and TRBJ2-5; D call uncertain. This CDR3 has 13 residues. V was pared by 1 base and J by 3 bases, with 6 bases between. Germline V gene data show CDR1 as LNHDA and CDR2 as SQIVND (reference sequence).